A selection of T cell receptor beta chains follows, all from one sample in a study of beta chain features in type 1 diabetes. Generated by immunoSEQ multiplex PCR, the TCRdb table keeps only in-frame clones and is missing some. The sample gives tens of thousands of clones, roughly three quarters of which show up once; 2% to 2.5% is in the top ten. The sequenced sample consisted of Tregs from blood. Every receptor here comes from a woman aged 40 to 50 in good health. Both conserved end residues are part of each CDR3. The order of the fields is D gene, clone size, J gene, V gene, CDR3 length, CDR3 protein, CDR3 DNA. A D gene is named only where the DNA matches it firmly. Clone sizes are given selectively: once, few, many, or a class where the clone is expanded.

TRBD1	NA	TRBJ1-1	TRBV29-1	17	CSVEPVGGQGAGTEAFF	TGCAGCGTTGAGCCTGTGGGGGGTCAGGGGGCGGGCACTGAAGCTTTCTTT
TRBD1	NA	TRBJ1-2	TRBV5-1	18	CASSPPPGQGADYYGYTF	TGCGCCAGCAGCCCCCCCCCGGGACAGGGGGCCGATTACTATGGCTACACCTTC
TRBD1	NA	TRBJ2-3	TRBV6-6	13	CATRDSSTDTQYF	TGTGCCACCCGGGACAGCTCCACAGATACGCAGTATTTT
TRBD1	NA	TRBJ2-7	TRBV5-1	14	CASSIGTGLYEQYF	TGCGCCAGCAGCATCGGGACAGGGCTCTACGAGCAGTACTTC
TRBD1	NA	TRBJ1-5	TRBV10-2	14	CASKDRAGNQPQHF	TGCGCCAGCAAGGACAGGGCTGGCAATCAGCCCCAGCATTTT
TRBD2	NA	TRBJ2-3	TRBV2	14	CASRGLAAYNTQYF	TGTGCCAGCAGGGGACTAGCGGCTTATAATACGCAGTATTTT
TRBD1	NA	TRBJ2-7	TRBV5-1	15	CASSLGQGASSEQYF	TGCGCCAGCAGCTTGGGGCAGGGGGCGTCTTCCGAGCAGTACTTC
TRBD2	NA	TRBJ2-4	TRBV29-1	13	CSGTRAGGSVQYF	TGCAGCGGCACCCGGGCGGGGGGCTCGGTTCAGTACTTC
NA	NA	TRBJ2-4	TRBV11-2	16	CASSSIRQIAKNIQYF	TGTGCCAGCAGCTCCATAAGACAGATAGCCAAAAACATTCAGTACTTC
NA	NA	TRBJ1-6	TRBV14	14	CASSHGTLNSPLHF	TGTGCCAGCAGCCACGGGACATTGAATTCACCCCTCCACTTT
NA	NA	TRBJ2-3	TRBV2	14	CASSVGGGTDTQYF	TGTGCCAGCAGTGTTGGCGGGGGCACAGATACGCAGTATTTT
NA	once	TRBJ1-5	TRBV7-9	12	CASSSQNQPQHF	TGTGCCAGCAGCTCGCAGAATCAGCCCCAGCATTTT
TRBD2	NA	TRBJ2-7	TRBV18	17	CASSPFVGAGGLNEQYF	TGTGCCAGCTCCCCCTTCGTCGGGGCGGGGGGCCTGAACGAGCAGTACTTC
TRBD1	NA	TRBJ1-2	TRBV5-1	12	CASSPGQGGYTF	TGCGCCAGCAGCCCCGGACAGGGAGGCTACACCTTC
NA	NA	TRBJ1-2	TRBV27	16	CASSPVLQGQGVGYTF	TGTGCCAGCAGTCCTGTTCTCCAGGGGCAGGGCGTTGGCTACACCTTC
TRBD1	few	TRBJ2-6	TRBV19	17	CASNYGQDLSGANVLTF	TGTGCCAGTAATTACGGACAGGACCTATCTGGGGCCAACGTCCTGACTTTC
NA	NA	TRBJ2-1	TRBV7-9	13	CASSLDSSTEQFF	TGTGCCAGCAGCTTAGATTCTAGCACCGAGCAGTTCTTC
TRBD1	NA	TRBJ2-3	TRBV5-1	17	CASSVHRDSQSVDTQYF	TGCGCCAGCAGCGTACACCGGGACAGCCAATCTGTGGATACGCAGTATTTT
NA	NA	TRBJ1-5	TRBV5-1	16	CASSLEPGGGNQPQHF	TGCGCCAGCAGCTTGGAGCCGGGGGGGGGCAATCAGCCCCAGCATTTT
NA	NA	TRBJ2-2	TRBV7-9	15	CASSLMVRNTGELFF	TGTGCCAGCAGCTTAATGGTGAGGAACACCGGGGAGCTGTTTTTT
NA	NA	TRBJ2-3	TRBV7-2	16	CASSFRHGRPQGTQYF	TGTGCCAGCAGCTTCCGGCATGGGCGGCCCCAGGGTACGCAGTATTTT
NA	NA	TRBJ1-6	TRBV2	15	CASRARWQGNSPLHF	TGTGCCAGCAGGGCCCGTTGGCAGGGAAATTCACCCCTCCACTTT
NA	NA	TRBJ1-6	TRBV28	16	CASSLIAGTGSSPLHF	TGTGCCAGCAGTTTAATCGCCGGGACTGGGAGTTCACCCCTCCACTTT
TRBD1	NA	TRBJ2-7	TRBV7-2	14	CASSFRQGVYEQYF	TGTGCCAGCAGCTTTCGACAGGGCGTCTACGAGCAGTACTTC
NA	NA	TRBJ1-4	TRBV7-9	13	CASRGWSDVGLFF	TGTGCCAGCCGAGGGTGGAGTGATGTCGGACTGTTTTTT
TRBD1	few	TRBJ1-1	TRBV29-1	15	CSVDHRTGGNTEAFF	TGCAGCGTTGACCACCGGACAGGGGGGAACACTGAAGCTTTCTTT
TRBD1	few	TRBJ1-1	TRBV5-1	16	CASSPHTDRGNTEAFF	TGCGCCAGCAGTCCCCACACCGACAGGGGGAACACTGAAGCTTTCTTT
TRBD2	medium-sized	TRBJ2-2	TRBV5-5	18	CASSRSASGGANTGELFF	TGTGCCAGCAGCCGGTCGGCTAGCGGGGGGGCTAACACCGGGGAGCTGTTTTTT
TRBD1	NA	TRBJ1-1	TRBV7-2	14	CASSFGTAEPEAFF	TGTGCCAGCAGCTTTGGGACAGCTGAACCTGAAGCTTTCTTT
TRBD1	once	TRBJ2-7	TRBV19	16	CASSSDQGASGYEQYF	TGTGCCAGTAGTAGCGATCAGGGGGCGTCGGGCTACGAGCAGTACTTC
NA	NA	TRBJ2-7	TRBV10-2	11	CASTPGVEQYF	TGCGCCAGCACCCCAGGCGTCGAGCAGTACTTC
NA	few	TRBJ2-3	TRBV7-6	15	CASSLGTVSADTQYF	TGTGCCAGCAGCTTAGGCACAGTCTCCGCAGATACGCAGTATTTT
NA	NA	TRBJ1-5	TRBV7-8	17	CASSLRRLGPGNQPQHF	TGTGCCAGCAGCTTAAGAAGGTTGGGGCCAGGGAATCAGCCCCAGCATTTT
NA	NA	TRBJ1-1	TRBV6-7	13	CASSLRGTTEAFF	TGTGCCAGCAGTTTGAGGGGGACGACTGAAGCTTTCTTT
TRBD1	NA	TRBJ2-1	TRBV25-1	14	CASQKGGAYNEQFF	TGTGCCAGCCAAAAAGGGGGCGCCTACAATGAGCAGTTCTTC
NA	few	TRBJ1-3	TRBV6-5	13	CASRDSSGNTIYF	TGTGCCAGCAGAGACAGCTCTGGAAACACCATATATTTT
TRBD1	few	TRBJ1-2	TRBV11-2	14	CASSLEGTAYGYTF	TGTGCCAGCAGCTTAGAAGGGACAGCCTATGGCTACACCTTC
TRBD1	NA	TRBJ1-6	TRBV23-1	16	CASSHQDRAYNSPLHF	TGCGCCAGCAGTCATCAGGACAGGGCATATAATTCACCCCTCCACTTT
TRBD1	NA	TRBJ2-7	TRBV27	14	CASSTYPQGPLRYF	TGTGCCAGCAGTACCTACCCACAGGGGCCCTTGAGGTACTTC
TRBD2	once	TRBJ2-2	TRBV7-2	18	CASRNLGRGGGGTGELFF	TGTGCCAGCAGAAACTTGGGGCGGGGGGGCGGTGGGACCGGGGAGCTGTTTTTT
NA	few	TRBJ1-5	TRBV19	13	CASSREVGQPQHF	TGTGCCAGTAGTAGGGAGGTAGGTCAGCCCCAGCATTTT
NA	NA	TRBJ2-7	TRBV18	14	CASSSGTLYSEQYF	TGTGCCAGCTCATCAGGGACTCTCTATTCCGAGCAGTACTTC
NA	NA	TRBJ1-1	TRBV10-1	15	CASSESFAGHTEAFF	TGCGCCAGCAGTGAGTCATTTGCGGGGCACACTGAAGCTTTCTTT
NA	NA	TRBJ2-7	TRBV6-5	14	CASSYSGTTYEQYF	TGTGCCAGCAGTTACTCCGGGACAACTTACGAGCAGTACTTC
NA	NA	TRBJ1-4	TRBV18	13	CASSPSSREKLFF	TGTGCCAGCTCACCATCATCGCGTGAAAAACTGTTTTTT
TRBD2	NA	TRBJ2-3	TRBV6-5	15	CASSTPSGGTDTQYF	TGTGCCAGCAGTACTCCTAGCGGGGGCACAGATACGCAGTATTTT
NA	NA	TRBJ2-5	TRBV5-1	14	CASSLGGTRETQYF	TGCGCCAGCAGCTTGGGAGGCACTCGGGAGACCCAGTACTTC
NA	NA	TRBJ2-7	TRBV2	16	CASRSPLFKQGYEQYF	TGTGCCAGCAGATCCCCATTATTTAAACAGGGATACGAGCAGTACTTC
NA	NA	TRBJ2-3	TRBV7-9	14	CASSRLARTDTQYF	TGTGCCAGCAGCCGGCTAGCGAGGACAGATACGCAGTATTTT
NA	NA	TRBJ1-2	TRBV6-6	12	CASSRTGNGYTF	TGTGCCAGCAGTCGCACAGGGAATGGCTACACCTTC
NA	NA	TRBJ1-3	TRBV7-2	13	CASSSGWRNTIYF	TGTGCCAGCAGCTCAGGGTGGAGAAACACCATATATTTT
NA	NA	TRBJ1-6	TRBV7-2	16	CASSPRMRGNNSPLHF	TGTGCCAGCAGCCCTAGGATGAGGGGGAATAATTCACCCCTCCACTTT